Each of the 14 T cell receptor beta chains below was sequenced from the same sample in a study of cytotoxic CD8 clonotypes in ibrutinib-treated CLL. The method was immunoSEQ multiplex PCR; TCRdb's version includes in-frame clones alone and lacks a portion of them. The data show approximately 100,000 clones, with about 50% seen just once and 37% held by the top ten. This sample comprised PBMCs, obtained after 24 months of ibrutinib treatment. The receptors stem from a human donor with chronic lymphocytic leukemia.

The chain links TRBV7-2 to TRBJ2-7, with 7 bases identical to TRBD1. V shed 0 bases and J 1 base; nucleotides not matched to a gene: 12. Germline CDR1 and CDR2: SGHTA and FQGNSA. The CDR3 has 18 residues. CDR3 loop: CASSLAPEDRVKSYEQYF. The CDR3 DNA sequence: TGTGCCAGCAGCTTAGCCCCCGAAGACAGGGTGAAATCCTACGAGCAGTACTTC.

The chain couples TRBV11-3 to TRBJ2-1, with D unclear. The ends were cut back, 7 bases at V and 9 bases at J, with 22 bases in the middle. This CDR3 has 15 amino acids. The germline gives CDR1 SGHNT, CDR2 YENEEA. CDR3 nucleotides: TGTGCCAGCATCCCCCCCGAGGCCCCTACGACTGAGCAGTTCTTC. It translates to CASIPPEAPTTEQFF. Based on the CDR3 plus reference TRBV11-3 and TRBJ2-1, the full variable domain is EAGVVQSPRYKIIEKKQPVAFWCNPISGHNTLYWYLQNLGQGPELLIRYENEEAVDDSQLPKDRFSAERLKGVDSTLKIQPAELGDSAVYLCASIPPEAPTTEQFFGPGTRLTVL.

The gene calls are TRBV5-5 and TRBJ1-2, with unresolved D. Per germline, CDR1 SGHKS and CDR2 YYEKEE (reference sequence). The V end lost 4 bases, the J end lost 7 bases, and 14 bases lay between the germline ends. The CDR3 covers 13 residues. DNA of the CDR3: TGTGCCAGCAGCCCGGAGGGAGTAGGTGGCTACACCTTC. This codes for CASSPEGVGGYTF. The complete variable domain, with remaining parts taken from reference TRBV5-5 and TRBJ1-2, reads DAGVTQSPTHLIKTRGQQVTLRCSPISGHKSVSWYQQVLGQGPQFIFQYYEKEERGRGNFPDRFSARQFPNYSSELNVNALLLGDSALYLCASSPEGVGGYTFGSGTRLTVV.

The chain uses TRBV7-3 and TRBJ1-1; weak D call: TRBD1 (6 bases). CDR1 SGHTA and CDR2 FQGTGA come from the germline V gene. Trimming took off 0 bases at V and 4 bases at J, with 9 bases between the two ends. This CDR3 is 14 amino acids long. This CDR3 is CASSLTAGVTEAFF. CDR3 DNA sequence: TGTGCCAGCAGCTTAACCGCAGGGGTCACTGAAGCTTTCTTT.

Comment on this clone: The germline gene is not matched at one end of the junction; a read error may be the cause. This chain joins TRBV28 and TRBJ2-3, with D uncertain. CDR1 and CDR2 (germline): MDHEN, SYDVKM. This CDR3 comprises 13 residues. The DNA for the CDR3 is TGTGCCAGCAGTTTAGGCAGCATAGATACGCAGTATTTT. Amino acids: CASSLGSIDTQYF.

V gene TRBV30 combines with J gene TRBJ2-2; 7 bases line up with TRBD2. Per the germline V gene, CDR1 is GTSNPN and CDR2 is SVGIG (reference sequence). J lost 7 bases, V lost 3 bases, and 5 bases had no gene match. This CDR3 is 13 amino acids long. CDR3 DNA sequence: TGTGCCTGGAGCTGGGGGGGAGGCGGGGAGCTGTTTTTT. This gives the protein CAWSWGGGGELFF.

The gene calls are TRBV6-1 and TRBJ2-1; 11 nucleotides align to TRBD2. Germline trimming cut 4 bases from V and 8 bases from J; bases unmatched to any gene: 7. Germline V gene data show CDR1 as MNHNS and CDR2 as SASEGT. The CDR3 is made up of 15 amino acids. CDR3 in amino acids: CASSVLAGGGDEQFF. DNA for the CDR3: TGTGCCAGCAGTGTCCTAGCGGGGGGTGGGGATGAGCAGTTCTTC.

This clone appeared once. The V and J genes are TRBV7-2 and TRBJ2-2; D is undetermined. Looked up from germline, CDR1 is SGHTA and CDR2 is FQGNSA. CDR3 size: 18 residues. Trimming left V 4 bases short and J 0 bases short, with 18 bases between. The CDR3 coding sequence is TGTGCCAGCAGCTCATTTTCCCTTACCCCCACGAACACCGGGGAGCTGTTTTTT. Amino acid sequence: CASSSFSLTPTNTGELFF. Based on the CDR3 plus reference TRBV7-2 and TRBJ2-2, the full variable domain is GAGVSQSPSNKVTEKGKDVELRCDPISGHTALYWYRQSLGQGLEFLIYFQGNSAPDKSGLPSDRFSAERTGGSVSTLTIQRTQQEDSAVYLCASSSFSLTPTNTGELFFGEGSRLTVL.

A single count supports this clone. The rearrangement uses TRBV5-1 and TRBJ2-5; the D gene is possibly TRBD2 (6 bases). The germline V gene encodes CDR1 SGHRS and CDR2 YFSETQ. This CDR3 spans 16 amino acids. Trimming took off 6 bases at V and 3 bases at J, with 21 bases between the two ends. The CDR3 spells CASTLRGALGEETQYF. In DNA, the CDR3 is TGCGCCAGCACCCTACGCGGGGCCCTCGGGGAAGAGACCCAGTACTTC.

V usage is TRBV30 and J usage is TRBJ1-1; no definite D call. The CDR3 extends over 14 amino acids. Germline loops: CDR1 GTSNPN, CDR2 SVGIG (reference sequence). Deletions cut 2 bases from V and 11 bases from J, with 21 bases between. The chain's CDR3 is CAWSRAGGIEPAFF. The CDR3 region has the DNA TGTGCCTGGAGTCGCGCCGGCGGAATTGAACCGGCTTTCTTT.

Comments on this clone: Germline is not matched at one junction end, which may reflect a read error. V usage is TRBV28 and J usage is TRBJ1-1; TRBD1 matches 7 bases. Germline V gene data show CDR1 as MDHEN and CDR2 as SYDVKM. This CDR3 contains 11 residues. CDR3 loop: CASSSDRSLSF. The CDR3 DNA reads as TGTGCCAGCAGCTCGGACAGGTCTTTAAGTTTT.

This clone occurred a few times. The genes are TRBV19 and TRBJ2-2; possible D gene TRBD1, 6 bases. The germline V gene has CDR1 LNHDA and CDR2 SQIVND (reference sequence). The CDR3 is 15 residues long. V was shortened by 3 bases and J by 1 base, with 9 bases between the two germline ends. The CDR3 spells CASSIRGQNTGELFF. For the CDR3, the DNA is TGTGCCAGTAGTATTAGGGGACAGAACACCGGGGAGCTGTTTTTT.

Only a few counts were recorded for this clone. The chain uses TRBV5-1 and TRBJ2-5; D may match TRBD1 or TRBD2 (6 bases each). The CDR3 extends over 14 amino acids. CDR1 and CDR2 (germline): SGHRS, YFSETQ. The germline V and J ends were trimmed by 0 bases and 4 bases, with 10 bases remaining between them. The CDR3 reads CASSLGKGGETQYF. The CDR3 bases are TGCGCCAGCAGCTTGGGGAAGGGGGGAGAGACCCAGTACTTC.

The J gene is TRBJ2-7, the V gene TRBV5-1; 7 positions match TRBD1. V lost 5 bases and J lost 1; bases outside the gene matches: 9. This CDR3 is 15 amino acids long. Germline CDR1 is SGHRS and CDR2 is YFSETQ. CDR3 in amino acids: CASRILDRASYEQYF. The CDR3 nucleotides read TGCGCCAGCAGAATCTTAGACAGGGCTTCCTACGAGCAGTACTTC.